Sequencing of this T cell receptor beta chain was carried out in a study of blood T cell repertoires in COVID-19. Study-wide context: Acute-phase and convalescent COVID-19 samples originated in the United States, Italy and Spain. Nucleic acid was either cDNA or gDNA, and it came from T cells, B-cell-depleted T cells, or PBMCs.

Original data processing: How many nucleated cells were present was estimated from reference gene primer amplification. Sequenced by immunoSEQ multiplex PCR; TCRdb stores in-frame clones only, minus some. Clone size and V and J calls were adopted from that table, with D and trimming inferred from the DNA. This table holds about 130,000 clones, 74% found once. This CDR3 is 16 amino acids long. V trimming: 1 base; J trimming: 5 bases; junction bases outside the gene matches: 5. The germline gives CDR1 MGHRA, CDR2 YSYEKL. The chain employs TRBV4-1 and TRBJ1-5; 10 nucleotides align to TRBD1. This receptor was obtained from a man aged 55-75 years with acute or convalescent COVID-19. Sequences were obtained from peripheral blood. The CDR3 nucleotides read TGCGCCAGCAGCCAAGGGACAGGGGGAATTTATCAGCCCCAGCATTTT. This gives the protein CASSQGTGGIYQPQHF.